This TCR beta chain was recorded in a study of T cell repertoires in cytomegalovirus infection. In the study overall: Evidence of both CMV infection and a matching HLA type came from public TCR beta signatures. Notes on the study in general: Cumulative public TCR beta family frequency identified carriers of CMV plus the relevant HLA. Across the ex vivo response, the dominant clonotypes were HLA-C-restricted CMV-specific TCR beta clonotypes.

TCRdb reanalysed the reads using MiXCR and keeps one entry per CDR3 protein. The data hold about 490,000 distinct CDR3 sequences, with approximately 10% observed a single time. CDR1 and CDR2 from the germline V gene are SGHRS and YFSETQ. The CDR3 extends over 16 amino acids. V was cut by 3 bases and J by 2 bases, with 12 bases left in between. This clonotype showed up many times. Its antigen is undetermined. The source is a human donor in good health (CMV status not recorded). Some clones in this sample may be carry-over from other donors' samples. What was sequenced was PBMCs. This rearrangement joins TRBV5-1 to TRBJ2-6, with a tentative D call TRBD1 (6 bases). The DNA for the CDR3 is TGCGCCAGCAGCTCCACATCAGGGGCTGGGGCCAACGTCCTGACTTTC. Its translation is CASSSTSGAGANVLTF.